These 8 T cell receptor beta chains came from one sample sequenced in a study of blood T cell repertoires in COVID-19. Assay: immunoSEQ multiplex PCR; the TCRdb copy retains only in-frame clones and omits some. The data hold around 100,000 clones, with 85% observed a single time. The sequenced material came from peripheral blood. Receptors originate from a woman aged 60-75 years with COVID-19, enrolled during active disease.

The chain combines TRBV4-1 with TRBJ2-3; 7 positions agree with TRBD2. The CDR3 loop spans 19 amino acids. The V segment lost 0 bases and the J segment 0 bases; nucleotides outside the gene matches: 12. CDR1 and CDR2 from the germline V gene are MGHRA and YSYEKL. The CDR3 DNA reads TGCGCCAGCAGCCAAGATATGACGCCCGCGGGGGAGAGCACAGATACGCAGTATTTT. Its protein is CASSQDMTPAGESTDTQYF.

CDR3 residues: CAWSTSFSINEKLFF. CDR3 nucleotide sequence: TGTGCCTGGAGTACCTCTTTCAGTATAAATGAAAAACTGTTTTTT. This rearrangement joins TRBV30 to TRBJ1-4, with unresolved D. This CDR3 contains 15 residues. Trimming took 2 bases from V and 5 from J, leaving 15 bases between them. Germline values: CDR1 GTSNPN, CDR2 SVGIG (reference sequence).

This clone was seen a few times. The gene calls are TRBV28 and TRBJ1-1; 7 nucleotides match TRBD1. The CDR3 contains 14 residues. From germline, CDR1 is MDHEN and CDR2 SYDVKM. With 5 bases clipped from V and 2 bases from J, the junction kept 5 bases outside the gene matches. CDR3 nucleotide sequence: TGTGCCAGCAGTCTGGGACAGTCAAACACTGAAGCTTTCTTT. Amino acid sequence: CASSLGQSNTEAFF. Combining the CDR3 with reference TRBV28 and TRBJ1-1 gives the whole variable domain DVKVTQSSRYLVKRTGEKVFLECVQDMDHENMFWYRQDPGLGLRLIYFSYDVKMKEKGDIPEGYSVSREKKERFSLILESASTNQTSMYLCASSLGQSNTEAFFGQGTRLTVV.

The chain couples TRBV14 to TRBJ1-1; weak D call: TRBD1 (5 bases). The CDR3 is 15 residues long. CDR1 and CDR2 from the germline V gene are SGHDN and FVKESK. Between the trimmed V and J ends, which lost 1 base and 4 bases, there was a span of 13 bases. The CDR3 sequence: CASSQAKGFITEAFF. The DNA of the CDR3 is TGTGCCAGCAGCCAAGCTAAGGGGTTTATCACTGAAGCTTTCTTT.

The chain is built from TRBV9 and TRBJ2-7; TRBD1 agrees at 7 bases. The germline V gene has CDR1 SGDLS and CDR2 YYNGEE. V was pared by 3 bases and J by 3 bases, with 3 bases of the junction left unmatched. The CDR3 loop spans 13 amino acids. The CDR3 spells CASSEGQNYEQYF. In DNA, the CDR3 is TGTGCCAGCAGCGAGGGACAGAACTACGAGCAGTACTTC.

The genes are TRBV12-3 or TRBV12-4 and TRBJ1-1; 9 bases line up with TRBD1. This CDR3 is built from 13 residues. The ends lost 5 bases at V and 2 bases at J; junction bases unmatched: 0. CDR3 sequence (DNA): TGTGCCAGCAGTACAGGGGGCAACACTGAAGCTTTCTTT. Its protein is CASSTGGNTEAFF.

The J gene is TRBJ1-5, the V gene TRBV7-8, with a tentative D call TRBD1 (5 bases). Trimming removed 3 bases from V and 2 bases from J, with 11 bases in between. This CDR3 comprises 15 residues. CDR1 is SGHVS, CDR2 FQNEAQ, per germline. CDR3 sequence reads: CASSFVGRGNQPQHF. In nucleotides, the CDR3 is TGTGCCAGCAGCTTTGTCGGCAGGGGCAATCAGCCCCAGCATTTT.

The CDR3 is CASSLPEEELFF. In nucleotides, the CDR3 is TGTGCCAGCAGCCTCCCGGAGGAGGAGCTGTTTTTT. V usage is TRBV11-3 and J usage is TRBJ2-2, with D perhaps TRBD2 (5 bases). The CDR3 length is 12 residues. V lost 5 bases to trimming and J lost 10 bases, with 11 bases between them. Germline CDR1 and CDR2: SGHNT and YENEEA.